Below are 5 T cell receptor beta chains sequenced from a single sample in a study of T cell responses to AZD1222 COVID-19 vaccine. TCRdb keeps only in-frame clones here, not all; method: immunoSEQ multiplex PCR. Here the sample spans approximately 170,000 clones, approximately 90% being singletons. The sequenced sample was peripheral blood, obtained 28 days after the second AZD1222 dose. The origin of the receptors is an adult who received the AZD1222 COVID-19 vaccine.

The CDR3 DNA reads as TGTGCGATCAGGGGAGGCTATGGCTACACCTTC. This translates into CAIRGGYGYTF. This chain links TRBV6-5 with TRBJ1-2, with D tentatively TRBD1 (6 bases). This CDR3 region has 11 residues. Germline V gene lookup returns CDR1 MNHEY and CDR2 SVGAGI.

Regarding this clone: The same CDR3 arises from other DNA sequences in this sample as well. The CDR3 loop reads CASSQVRGTEAFF. For the CDR3, the DNA is TGTGCCAGCAGCCAAGTTAGAGGTACTGAAGCTTTCTTT. The chain employs TRBV3-1 (or the pseudogene TRBV3-2) and TRBJ1-1; D unclear. Trimming took off 1 base at V and 5 bases at J, with 8 bases between the two ends. The CDR3 runs to 13 residues. In germline, CDR1 is LGHDT, CDR2 YNNKEL (reference sequence).

The chain carries TRBV25-1 and TRBJ1-4, with 8 bases aligning to TRBD1. Germline-derived CDR1 and CDR2 are MGHDK and SYGVNS. This CDR3 region has 16 residues. The V segment lost 3 bases and the J segment 8 bases; nucleotides outside the gene matches: 11. CDR3 sequence (DNA): TGTGCCAGCAGTGACTACTCGACAGGGGACAACGAAAAACTGTTTTTT. Encoded protein: CASSDYSTGDNEKLFF.

The chain recombines TRBV2 with TRBJ1-1; tentatively, D is TRBD1 (6 bases). Looked up from germline, CDR1 is SNHLY and CDR2 is FYNNEI. The CDR3 has 15 amino acids. Between the trimmed V and J ends, which lost 0 bases and 5 bases, there was a span of 13 bases. In DNA form, the CDR3 reads TGTGCCAGCAGTGAAGCAACCACAGGGATAACTGAAGCTTTCTTT. Protein sequence: CASSEATTGITEAFF.

As regards this clone: At one end the junction does not follow the germline gene, possibly because of a read error. This chain uses TRBV6-2 or TRBV6-3 with TRBJ2-3; 10 positions agree with TRBD2. CDR1 is MNHEY and CDR2 is SVGEGT in the germline V gene. This CDR3 spans 15 amino acids. The CDR3 sequence: CTSSDGLAATDTQYF. CDR3 nucleotide sequence: TGTACCAGCAGTGACGGACTAGCGGCCACAGATACGCAGTATTTT.